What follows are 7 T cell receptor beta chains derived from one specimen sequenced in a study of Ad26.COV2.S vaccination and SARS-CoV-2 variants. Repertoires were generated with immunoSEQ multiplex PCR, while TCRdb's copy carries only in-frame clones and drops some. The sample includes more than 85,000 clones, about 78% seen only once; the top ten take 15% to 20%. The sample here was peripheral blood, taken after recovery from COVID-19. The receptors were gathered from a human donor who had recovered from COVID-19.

The CDR3 DNA is TGTGCCATCAGATATCGGACAGGAGATAGTTCACCCCTCCACTTT. Translating it yields CAIRYRTGDSSPLHF. The V call is TRBV10-3, the J call TRBJ1-6; 7 bases are a match to TRBD1. V trimming: 6 bases; J trimming: 9 bases; junction bases outside the gene matches: 11. The CDR3 length is 15 residues. Germline V CDR1 and CDR2: ENHRY, SYGVKD.

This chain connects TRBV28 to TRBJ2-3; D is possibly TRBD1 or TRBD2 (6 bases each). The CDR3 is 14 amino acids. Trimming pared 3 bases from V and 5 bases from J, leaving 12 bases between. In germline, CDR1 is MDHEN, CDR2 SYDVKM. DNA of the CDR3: TGTGCCAGCAGTTTTGGGGGGCAAAGAGATACGCAGTATTTT. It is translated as CASSFGGQRDTQYF.

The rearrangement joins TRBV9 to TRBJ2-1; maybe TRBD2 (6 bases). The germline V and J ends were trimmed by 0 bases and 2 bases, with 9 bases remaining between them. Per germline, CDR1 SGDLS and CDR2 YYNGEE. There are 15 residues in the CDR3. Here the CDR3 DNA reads TGTGCCAGCAGCGTAGTTGCGGGGCCCTACAATGAGCAGTTCTTC. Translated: CASSVVAGPYNEQFF.

CDR3 protein: CASSQAESEQFF. The CDR3 DNA sequence: TGTGCCAGCAGCCAAGCTGAGTCTGAGCAGTTCTTC. The rearrangement uses TRBV3-1 (or the pseudogene TRBV3-2) and TRBJ2-1; D unclear. The V end was cut by 1 base, the J end by 9 bases, with 7 bases between. Germline V gives CDR1 LGHDT, CDR2 YNNKEL (reference sequence). The CDR3 consists of 12 residues.

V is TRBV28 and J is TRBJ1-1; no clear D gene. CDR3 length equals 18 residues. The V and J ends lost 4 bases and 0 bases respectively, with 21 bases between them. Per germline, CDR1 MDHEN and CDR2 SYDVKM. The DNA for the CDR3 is TGTGCCAGCAGTTCCGGCTCCGGGGTCCTAGTCATGAACACTGAAGCTTTCTTT. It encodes CASSSGSGVLVMNTEAFF.

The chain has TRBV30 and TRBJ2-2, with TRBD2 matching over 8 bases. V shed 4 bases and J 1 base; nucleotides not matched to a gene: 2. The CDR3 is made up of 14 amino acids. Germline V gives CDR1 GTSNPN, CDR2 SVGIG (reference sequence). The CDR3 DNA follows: TGTGCCTGGAAACTAGCGGTGAACACCGGGGAGCTGTTTTTT. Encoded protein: CAWKLAVNTGELFF.

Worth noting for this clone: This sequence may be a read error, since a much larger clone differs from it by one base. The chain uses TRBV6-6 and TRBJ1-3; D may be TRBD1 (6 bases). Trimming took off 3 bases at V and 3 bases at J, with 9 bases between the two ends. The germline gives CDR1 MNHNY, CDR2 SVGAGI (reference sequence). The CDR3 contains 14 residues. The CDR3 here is CASSYEQGGNTIYF. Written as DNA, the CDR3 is TGTGCCAGCAGTTATGAACAGGGTGGAAACACCATATATTTT.